The clone carrying this T cell receptor (beta chain) turned up a few times. Its antigen is not identified. The data belong to a study of cytomegalovirus exposure and HLA in healthy donors. Study conclusions and caveats: A later analysis reported that several of the most significant clusters appeared to be linked to common viral pathogens, among them Epstein-Barr virus. According to the study, around 160 TCR beta chains were cytomegalovirus-associated.

Participants comprised healthy donors of bone marrow. The CDR3 runs 15 residues. In germline, CDR1 is SGHAT, CDR2 FQDESV (reference sequence). The ends were cut back, 5 bases at V and 2 bases at J, with 16 bases in the middle. The PCR ran on 60 Vbeta and 13 Jbeta primers. Data came from immunoSEQ multiplex PCR; TCRdb stores just in-frame clones and leaves some out. The sample lists 60,000 or so clones, roughly 87% seen once, with about 10% in the top ten. The V call is TRBV11-1, the J call TRBJ2-7, with D unclear. The clonotype comes from a female donor in good health and CMV-seronegative. The sample comprised PBMCs. DNA of the CDR3: TGTGCCAGCAGCCAAGACACGAGTGAAGCCTACGAGCAGTACTTC. Protein product: CASSQDTSEAYEQYF.